Below, 17 T cell receptor beta chains from the same sample are listed, as sequenced in a study of spatial heterogeneity in lung cancer. The time point is: sample taken at primary tumor resection. One entry per CDR3 protein results from TCRdb running MiXCR on the 5' RACE reads. The sample gives roughly 1,900 distinct CDR3 sequences, around 16% of which show up once; more than 25% is in the top ten. The sequences come from normal lung tissue next to the tumor, collected at surgery. The origin of the receptors is a male donor with early-stage non-small cell lung cancer.

The DNA for the CDR3 is TGCGCCAGCAGCCAAGACCCCGGACTCCCCCTCCACTTT. Translating gives CASSQDPGLPLHF. The rearrangement links TRBV4-3 to TRBJ1-6, with unresolved D. The V end lost 0 bases, the J end lost 13 bases, and 10 bases lay between the germline ends. The CDR3 is 13 amino acids. Looked up from germline, CDR1 is LGHNA and CDR2 is YSLEER.

About this clonotype: The junction departs from the called germline gene at one end, perhaps through a read error. The J gene is TRBJ2-1, the V gene TRBV27; D not certain. The CDR3 totals 13 residues. Germline assignment: CDR1 MNHEY and CDR2 SMNVEV (reference sequence). The CDR3 DNA is TGTGCCAGCAGCCTTACATGGTTAAGTGAGCAGATCTTC. This sequence encodes CASSLTWLSEQIF.

The chain joins TRBV27 to TRBJ1-5; 10 nucleotides line up with TRBD1. The germline V gene has CDR1 MNHEY and CDR2 SMNVEV (reference sequence). Germline trimming cut 6 bases from V and 16 bases from J; bases unmatched to any gene: 18. The CDR3 is made up of 15 amino acids. The CDR3 is CASRTHGTGVRPEHF. Here the CDR3 DNA reads TGTGCCAGCAGAACCCATGGGACAGGGGTTCGCCCGGAACATTTT.

This clonotype was detected a few times. The chain combines TRBV7-2 with TRBJ2-7; no clear D. Germline CDR1 and CDR2: SGHTA and FQGNSA. This CDR3 has 15 amino acids. Between the trimmed V and J ends, which lost 2 bases and 2 bases, there was a span of 13 bases. The CDR3 protein is CASSLHVSITYEQYF. CDR3 DNA: TGTGCCAGCAGCTTACATGTCTCGATTACCTACGAGCAGTACTTC. Drawing the rest from reference TRBV7-2 and TRBJ2-7, the complete variable domain is GAGVSQSPSNKVTEKGKDVELRCDPISGHTALYWYRQSLGQGLEFLIYFQGNSAPDKSGLPSDRFSAERTGGSVSTLTIQRTQQEDSAVYLCASSLHVSITYEQYFGPGTRLTVT.

By its share, this clonotype is large (0.1 to 1%). J is TRBJ2-1 and V is TRBV28; possibly TRBD2 for D (6 bases). Germline CDR1 is MDHEN and CDR2 is SYDVKM. V dropped 6 bases and J dropped 8 bases, with 14 bases sitting between them. The CDR3 runs 13 residues. CDR3 protein: CASRTTSIYEQFF. Written as DNA, the CDR3 is TGTGCCAGCAGGACGACTAGTATCTATGAGCAGTTCTTC.

This clonotype is labeled as medium-sized. This rearrangement joins TRBV6-5 to TRBJ1-5; D ambiguous. Trimming took off 6 bases at V and 5 bases at J, with 17 bases between the two ends. Germline V gives CDR1 MNHEY, CDR2 SVGAGI. This CDR3 is built from 15 residues. CDR3 region: CASSSTTGVDQPQHF. CDR3 DNA: TGTGCCAGCAGCTCGACTACCGGAGTAGATCAGCCCCAGCATTTT.

By sample share, this clonotype is medium-sized. The V gene is TRBV5-6, the J gene TRBJ2-2, with a possible D match to TRBD2 (5 bases). Germline CDR1 SGHDT, CDR2 YYEEEE. Trimming removed 0 bases at V and 4 bases at J, with 13 bases between. The CDR3 covers 16 residues. CDR3 bases: TGTGCCAGCAGCTTGGATAGCGCGGTCAGCACCGGGGAGCTGTTTTTT. Its protein product is CASSLDSAVSTGELFF.

Within the sample, this clonotype is medium-sized. The chain is built from TRBV27 and TRBJ2-3; 12 nucleotides match TRBD2. CDR1 is MNHEY, CDR2 SMNVEV, per germline (reference sequence). Trimming removed 2 bases from V and 9 bases from J; junction bases left unmatched: 3. The CDR3 consists of 14 residues. CDR3: CASSLRLAGGTQYF. CDR3 in DNA: TGTGCCAGCAGTTTAAGGCTAGCGGGAGGGACGCAGTATTTT.

This clonotype was picked up many times. V usage is TRBV11-2 and J usage is TRBJ1-4; 7 nucleotides align to TRBD1. V lost 5 bases, J lost 6 bases, and 9 bases stayed unmatched. Germline V gene sequence: CDR1 SGHAT, CDR2 FQNNGV. CDR3 length equals 15 residues. CDR3 in amino acids: CASSPLGTAHEKLFF. CDR3 coding DNA: TGTGCCAGCAGCCCGCTAGGGACAGCCCATGAAAAACTGTTTTTT.

This clonotype is classed as medium-sized. The chain combines TRBV28 with TRBJ1-5, with D possibly matching TRBD1 (5 bases). Germline V gives CDR1 MDHEN, CDR2 SYDVKM. Trimming left V 6 bases short and J 0 bases short, with 21 bases between. CDR3 size: 18 residues. The CDR3 loop reads CASRRGLQGFYSNQPQHF. Here the CDR3 DNA reads TGTGCCAGCAGACGGGGACTTCAAGGGTTTTATAGCAATCAGCCCCAGCATTTT.

In its sample, this clonotype ranks as medium-sized (0.01 to 0.1%). The V and J genes are TRBV7-9 and TRBJ2-5; D remains ambiguous. Germline CDR1 reads SEHNR; CDR2 reads FQNEAQ (reference sequence). The CDR3 extends over 12 amino acids. V lost 5 bases to trimming and J lost 5 bases, with 9 bases between them. The CDR3 nucleotides read TGTGCCAGCAGCAAGACGTATGAGACCCAGTACTTC. Its translation: CASSKTYETQYF.

This clonotype was recorded many times. The V and J genes are TRBV29-1 and TRBJ2-5; TRBD2 matches 8 bases. Germline V lookup: CDR1 SQVTM, CDR2 ANQGSEA. V lost 0 bases, J lost 2 bases, and 8 bases stayed unmatched. This CDR3 has 16 residues. CDR3 region: CSVEDPGLEIQETQYF. As DNA, the CDR3 is TGCAGCGTTGAAGATCCGGGACTAGAGATACAAGAGACCCAGTACTTC.

CDR3 DNA: TGTGCCAGCAGCCTTTTACAGGGGGCCAATCAGCCCCAGCATTTT. It translates to CASSLLQGANQPQHF. The rearrangement joins TRBV5-4 to TRBJ1-5; 9 bases line up with TRBD1. With 4 bases clipped from V and 3 bases from J, the junction kept 5 bases outside the gene matches. The germline gives CDR1 SGHNT, CDR2 YYREEE (reference sequence). CDR3 length equals 15 residues.

This clonotype was counted ten times or more. This chain uses TRBV28 with TRBJ2-7, with TRBD2 identical over 10 bases. This CDR3 region has 14 residues. CDR1 is MDHEN, CDR2 SYDVKM, per germline. Trimming removed 6 bases from V and 2 bases from J; junction bases left unmatched: 4. CDR3: CASSESGRAYEQYF. In DNA, the CDR3 is TGTGCCAGCAGCGAGAGCGGGAGGGCCTACGAGCAGTACTTC.

This clonotype was observed a few times. This rearrangement joins TRBV4-1 to TRBJ1-6, with D unclear. CDR1 MGHRA and CDR2 YSYEKL come from the germline V gene. The CDR3 extends over 15 amino acids. The germline V and J ends were trimmed by 1 base and 5 bases, with 9 bases remaining between them. In nucleotides, the CDR3 is TGCGCCAGCAGCCAAGGCCTGCCCCATAATTCACCCCTCCACTTT. Amino acids: CASSQGLPHNSPLHF.

The genes are TRBV12-3 or TRBV12-4 and TRBJ2-4, with TRBD2 matching 11 bases. The CDR3 is 16 residues long. The V gene end was trimmed by 3 bases and the J gene end by 3 bases; junction bases not matched to a gene: 4. CDR3 DNA sequence: TGTGCCAGCAGTTTCCTAGCGGGGGGAGGCAAAAACATTCAGTACTTC. Translated: CASSFLAGGGKNIQYF.

At least ten counts were recorded for this clonotype. As DNA, the CDR3 is TGTGCCAGCATTAGACCGACAGGGCTGAACACTGAAGCTTTCTTT. This encodes CASIRPTGLNTEAFF. This chain connects TRBV28 to TRBJ1-1, with 7 bases lining up with TRBD1. The germline CDR1 and CDR2 sequences are MDHEN and SYDVKM. After removal of 7 bases from V and 0 bases from J, the junction contained 8 bases not matched to a gene. The CDR3 extends over 15 amino acids. Full variable domain (rest looked up from reference TRBV28 and TRBJ1-1): DVKVTQSSRYLVKRTGEKVFLECVQDMDHENMFWYRQDPGLGLRLIYFSYDVKMKEKGDIPEGYSVSREKKERFSLILESASTNQTSMYLCASIRPTGLNTEAFFGQGTRLTVV.